This T cell receptor beta chain originates from a study of T cell responses to AZD1222 COVID-19 vaccine. In the study overall: Second-dose recipients at about 4 or about 12 weeks were treated as one pooled group. Study results and limitations: Repertoire sampling was restricted to post-peak T cell response timepoints. White British people made up most donors, females outnumbered males, and clonal diversity was possibly underestimated.

Remarks on this clone: Its antigen is as yet unknown.

Libraries were prepared by immunoSEQ multiplex PCR; TCRdb keeps only in-frame clonotypes and omits some of them. The table shows 100,000 to 150,000 clones, with around 90% occurring only once. Trimming removed 0 bases from V and 3 bases from J, with 12 bases in between. CDR3 length equals 15 residues. Germline values: CDR1 MNHEY, CDR2 SVGAGI. This chain links TRBV6-5 with TRBJ2-7; D not resolved. The sample was peripheral blood, taken on day 0 of AZD1222 vaccination. The clonotype comes from an adult in good health. CDR3 loop: CASSYSEGWGYEQYF. The DNA of the CDR3 is TGTGCCAGCAGTTACTCTGAAGGATGGGGCTACGAGCAGTACTTC.